This is a list of T cell receptor beta chains from one sample in a study of blood T cell repertoires in COVID-19. Produced via immunoSEQ multiplex PCR; TCRdb's table is partial and in-frame only. The sample holds around 180,000 clones; roughly 80% are singletons and the top ten take 1.5%. Sequenced material: peripheral blood. The source of these receptors is a human donor in a cohort sampled during active COVID-19. Each CDR3 is given with its conserved first and last residue. The D gene is left open where the match is weak. Clone size, where shown, is once, few, many, or a class for clones that have expanded.

j_call: TRBJ2-6; d_call: TRBD1; v_call: TRBV27; clone_size: .; cdr3_nt: TGTGCCAGCAGTGTAGACCGGGACAGGGTCGCCTCTGGGGCCAACGTCCTGACTTTC; cdr3_aa: CASSVDRDRVASGANVLTF
j_call: TRBJ2-3; d_call: TRBD2; v_call: TRBV4-1; clone_size: .; cdr3_nt: TGCGCCAGTGGAGCGGGAGTCGCAGATACGCAGTATTTT; cdr3_aa: CASGAGVADTQYF
j_call: TRBJ2-7; d_call: TRBD2; v_call: TRBV7-6; clone_size: .; cdr3_nt: TGTGCCAGCAGCCCGACTAGCGGGTACGAGCAGTACTTC; cdr3_aa: CASSPTSGYEQYF
j_call: TRBJ2-7; d_call: .; v_call: TRBV6-5; clone_size: few; cdr3_nt: TGTGCCAGCAGCGCTCCGCTGACTCGGTACGAGCAGTACTTC; cdr3_aa: CASSAPLTRYEQYF
j_call: TRBJ1-5; d_call: .; v_call: TRBV5-5; clone_size: .; cdr3_nt: TGTGCCAGCAGCTTGGACGGGATCAGCAATCAGCCCCAGCATTTT; cdr3_aa: CASSLDGISNQPQHF
j_call: TRBJ2-7; d_call: .; v_call: TRBV6-5; clone_size: .; cdr3_nt: TGTGCCAGCAGTTACTCGCTTCAGGGGCGGCCCTACGAGCAGTACTTC; cdr3_aa: CASSYSLQGRPYEQYF
j_call: TRBJ2-7; d_call: TRBD1; v_call: TRBV4-1; clone_size: .; cdr3_nt: TGCGCCAGCAGCCAAGAATACAGGGGCACCTACGAGCAGTACTTC; cdr3_aa: CASSQEYRGTYEQYF
j_call: TRBJ2-7; d_call: .; v_call: TRBV27; clone_size: .; cdr3_nt: TGTGCCAGCAGTTCCCTGGGGGGCGGGAGCTCCTACGAGCAGTACTTC; cdr3_aa: CASSSLGGGSSYEQYF
j_call: TRBJ1-1; d_call: .; v_call: TRBV7-3; clone_size: .; cdr3_nt: TGTGCCAGCAGCTTAGGGGGGAGGACTGAAGCTTTCTTT; cdr3_aa: CASSLGGRTEAFF
j_call: TRBJ2-7; d_call: TRBD2; v_call: TRBV7-2; clone_size: .; cdr3_nt: TGTGCCAGCAGCTCCCAGAGGGCGGGAGAAGGCTACGAGCAGTACTTC; cdr3_aa: CASSSQRAGEGYEQYF
j_call: TRBJ2-7; d_call: TRBD1; v_call: TRBV5-1; clone_size: .; cdr3_nt: TGCGCCAGCAGCTTGGCCACGGGACAGGGCTCCTACGAGCAGTACTTC; cdr3_aa: CASSLATGQGSYEQYF
j_call: TRBJ2-2; d_call: TRBD2; v_call: TRBV5-1; clone_size: .; cdr3_nt: TGCGCCAGCAGCTTTGACGGGGGGTACACCGGGGAGCTGTTTTTT; cdr3_aa: CASSFDGGYTGELFF
j_call: TRBJ2-1; d_call: .; v_call: TRBV7-2; clone_size: .; cdr3_nt: TGTGCCAGCCGACGGGAGATGGGTGGAAATGAGCAGTTCTTC; cdr3_aa: CASRREMGGNEQFF
j_call: TRBJ1-3; d_call: .; v_call: TRBV2; clone_size: .; cdr3_nt: TGTGCCAGCAGTGAAGACAGGTTATTATCTGGAAACACCATATATTTT; cdr3_aa: CASSEDRLLSGNTIYF
j_call: TRBJ2-1; d_call: TRBD2; v_call: TRBV3-1/TRBV3-2; clone_size: once; cdr3_nt: TGTGCCAGCAGCCAAGAATCGCAACTAGCGGGAATGAGTGAGCAGTTCTTC; cdr3_aa: CASSQESQLAGMSEQFF
j_call: TRBJ2-5; d_call: TRBD2; v_call: TRBV6-2/TRBV6-3; clone_size: .; cdr3_nt: TGTGCCAGCAGTCAAACCCGGACTAGCGGGGAGAACTTC; cdr3_aa: CASSQTRTSGENF
j_call: TRBJ2-3; d_call: .; v_call: TRBV6-4; clone_size: .; cdr3_nt: TGTGCCAGCAGTGAGCGGGGAGGCACAGATACGCAGTATTTT; cdr3_aa: CASSERGGTDTQYF
j_call: TRBJ1-3; d_call: .; v_call: TRBV5-8; clone_size: .; cdr3_nt: TGTGCCAGCAGCGAGGAGAACATTTTGGGAAACACCATATATTTT; cdr3_aa: CASSEENILGNTIYF
j_call: TRBJ1-1; d_call: TRBD1; v_call: TRBV5-1; clone_size: .; cdr3_nt: TGCGCCAGCAGCCCGGAGGGACAGGGCTCGGCTTTCTTT; cdr3_aa: CASSPEGQGSAFF
j_call: TRBJ2-2; d_call: TRBD2; v_call: TRBV19; clone_size: few; cdr3_nt: TGTGCCAGTAGTACCCCCCCGACTAGCGGGAGGGTCCACACCGGGGAGCTGTTTTTT; cdr3_aa: CASSTPPTSGRVHTGELFF
j_call: TRBJ2-1; d_call: .; v_call: TRBV19; clone_size: .; cdr3_nt: TGTGCCACCAGACACACCATCTACAATGAGCAGTTCTTC; cdr3_aa: CATRHTIYNEQFF
j_call: TRBJ1-2; d_call: TRBD1; v_call: TRBV27; clone_size: .; cdr3_nt: TGTGCCAGCAGTCCAAGACAGGGCGCTACTAACTATGGCTACACCTTC; cdr3_aa: CASSPRQGATNYGYTF
j_call: TRBJ1-1; d_call: .; v_call: TRBV27; clone_size: .; cdr3_nt: TGTGCCAGCAGTTCGACGACAGGCTTGAACACTGAAGCTTTCTTT; cdr3_aa: CASSSTTGLNTEAFF